This T cell receptor (beta chain) was obtained from a study of blood T cell repertoires in COVID-19. Study information: COVID-19 samples collected from the United States, Italy and Spain covered acute and convalescent phases. In each case, the material was cDNA or gDNA derived from T cells, B-cell-depleted T cells, or PBMCs.

In the source study's methods: Estimates of nucleated cell counts were drawn from the amplification of reference gene primers. Generated by immunoSEQ multiplex PCR, the TCRdb table keeps only in-frame clones and is missing some. That table furnishes V, J and clone size, whereas the DNA furnished D and trimming. The table has tens of thousands of clones, more than 75% seen once. V lost 5 bases and J 8 bases, leaving 19 bases between the germline ends. The germline gives CDR1 PRHDT, CDR2 FYEKMQ (reference sequence). CDR3 length: 15 amino acids. The clonotype comes from a man in his 60s with active or convalescent COVID-19. V is TRBV13 and J is TRBJ2-1, with D possibly matching TRBD2 (6 bases). Material for sequencing was peripheral blood. CDR3 DNA: TGTGCCAGCAGCGGGCTGAGTCTCGGGGGAGATGAGCAGTTCTTC. This translates into CASSGLSLGGDEQFF.